The 9 T cell receptor beta chains presented below share a single source sample, sequenced in a study of human T cells and chemical hapten exposure. The time point denotes: patch test 2, 6 weeks after DPC sensitization. Treatment: therapeutic diphenylcyclopropenone sensitization with weekly scalp DPC. TCRdb recomputed calls from the RACE reads with MiXCR, one row per CDR3 protein. The profile shows some 99,000 distinct CDR3 sequences, roughly a tenth of them singletons. The sequencing used whole blood, collected in connection with sensitization to the hapten diphenylcyclopropenone (DPC). The receptors were gathered from a woman in her thirties or forties with alopecia areata. Some clones in this sample may be carry-over from other donors' samples.

This clonotype was seen a handful of times. This chain joins TRBV29-1 and TRBJ1-3, with 10 bases fitting TRBD1. This CDR3 has 18 amino acids. V shed 1 base, J shed 5 bases, and the junction held 14 bases outside the gene matches. In germline, CDR1 is SQVTM, CDR2 ANQGSEA. In DNA form, the CDR3 reads TGCAGCGTTGAAGGACCGGGACAGGGGAGCCTAAAAAGAAACACCATATATTTT. This codes for CSVEGPGQGSLKRNTIYF.

Ten or more counts support this clonotype. The V gene is TRBV23-1, the J gene TRBJ1-2, with TRBD1 as a possible D gene (6 bases). TRBV23-1 belongs to the ORF category, with a function that is uncertain. V was shortened by 3 bases and J by 1 base, with 9 bases between the two germline ends. This CDR3 region has 14 residues. This CDR3 is CASSHKDSNYGYTF. CDR3 bases: TGCGCCAGCAGTCACAAGGACAGTAACTATGGCTACACCTTC.

In this sample, this clonotype turned up a few times. The V call is TRBV6-5, the J call TRBJ1-5; the match to TRBD1 covers 7 bases. This CDR3 region has 14 residues. Germline trimming cut 5 bases from V and 4 bases from J; bases unmatched to any gene: 5. Germline CDR1 and CDR2: MNHEY and SVGAGI. CDR3 loop: CASSPQGGNQPQHF. CDR3 nucleotide sequence: TGTGCCAGCAGTCCTCAGGGGGGAAATCAGCCCCAGCATTTT.

This clonotype was observed at least ten times. This sequence joins TRBV18 and TRBJ2-3; D remains ambiguous. Germline CDR1 reads KGHSH; CDR2 reads LQKENI. This CDR3 spans 13 amino acids. V was pared by 6 bases and J by 2 bases, with 9 bases between. The CDR3 sequence is CASSSQVTDTQYF. For the CDR3, the DNA is TGTGCCAGCTCGAGCCAAGTCACAGATACGCAGTATTTT. The entire variable domain, with the rest obtained from reference TRBV18 and TRBJ2-3, is as follows: NAGVMQNPRHLVRRRGQEARLRCSPMKGHSHVYWYRQLPEEGLKFMVYLQKENIIDESGMPKERFSAEFPKEGPSILRIQQVVRGDSAAYFCASSSQVTDTQYFGPGTRLTVL.

As to this clonotype: A read error may account for a junction end that differs from germline. The gene calls are TRBV3-1 and TRBJ1-2, with D possibly matching TRBD1 (6 bases). This CDR3 spans 14 amino acids. The germline gives CDR1 LGHDT, CDR2 YNNKEL (reference sequence). The CDR3 protein is CTSTQLGGHYGYTF. CDR3 nucleotides: TGTACCAGCACCCAGTTGGGGGGGCACTATGGCTACACCTTC.

The gene calls are TRBV7-2 and TRBJ2-7, with 7 positions matching TRBD1. The CDR3 consists of 15 residues. J gave up 0 bases and V 5 bases, and 7 bases lay outside the gene matches. In germline, CDR1 is SGHTA, CDR2 FQGNSA. CDR3 protein: CASSLGQASSYEQYF. CDR3 nucleotide sequence: TGTGCCAGCAGCCTTGGACAGGCTTCCTCCTACGAGCAGTACTTC. The entire variable domain, with the rest obtained from reference TRBV7-2 and TRBJ2-7, is as follows: GAGVSQSPSNKVTEKGKDVELRCDPISGHTALYWYRQSLGQGLEFLIYFQGNSAPDKSGLPSDRFSAERTGGSVSTLTIQRTQQEDSAVYLCASSLGQASSYEQYFGPGTRLTVT.

This chain links TRBV12-3 or TRBV12-4 with TRBJ2-3; either TRBD1 or TRBD2 may supply D (6 bases each). Trimming left V 3 bases short and J 6 bases short, with 13 bases between. This CDR3 is built from 14 residues. CDR3 residues: CASSFLGGRDTQYF. CDR3 DNA: TGTGCCAGCAGTTTCCTAGGGGGGCGGGATACGCAGTATTTT.

A few counts support this clonotype. This sequence joins TRBV7-2 and TRBJ2-7; a possible D gene is TRBD2 (7 bases). Germline CDR1 SGHTA, CDR2 FQGNSA. Deletions cut 1 base from V and 2 bases from J, with 9 bases between. The CDR3 runs to 14 residues. In nucleotides, the CDR3 is TGTGCCAGCAGCTTAGACGGGGGGCCCTACGAGCAGTACTTC. Translated: CASSLDGGPYEQYF.

This clonotype was counted between two and nine times. The gene calls are TRBV20-1 and TRBJ2-7; 8 bases are shared with TRBD1. Germline CDR1 is DFQATT and CDR2 is SNEGSKA (reference sequence). CDR3 length: 14 residues. Germline trimming cut 0 bases from V and 6 bases from J; bases unmatched to any gene: 7. The CDR3 spells CSARDPAGGAEQYF. The CDR3 nucleotides read TGCAGTGCTAGAGATCCGGCAGGGGGCGCCGAGCAGTACTTC.